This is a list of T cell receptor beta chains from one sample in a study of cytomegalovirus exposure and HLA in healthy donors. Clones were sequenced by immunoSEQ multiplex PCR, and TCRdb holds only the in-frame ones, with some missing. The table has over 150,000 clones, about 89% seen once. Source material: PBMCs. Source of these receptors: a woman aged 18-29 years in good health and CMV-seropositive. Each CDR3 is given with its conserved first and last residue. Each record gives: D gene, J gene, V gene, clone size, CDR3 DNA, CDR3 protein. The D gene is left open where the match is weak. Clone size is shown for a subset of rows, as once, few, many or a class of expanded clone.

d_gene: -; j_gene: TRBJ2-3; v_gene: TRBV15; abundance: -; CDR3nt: TGTGCCACCAGCAGAGATCGTGGGGGCGGCACAGATACGCAGTATTTT; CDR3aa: CATSRDRGGGTDTQYF
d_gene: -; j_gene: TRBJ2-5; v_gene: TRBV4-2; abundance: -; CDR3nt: TGTGCCAGCAGCCAACTAGGGGAAGGGGCAAAGCAAGAGACCCAGTACTTC; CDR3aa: CASSQLGEGAKQETQYF
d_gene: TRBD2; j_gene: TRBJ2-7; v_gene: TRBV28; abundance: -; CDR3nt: TGTGCCAGCAGTCCTAGCGGGAGGGCCAACTACGAGCAGTACTTC; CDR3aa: CASSPSGRANYEQYF
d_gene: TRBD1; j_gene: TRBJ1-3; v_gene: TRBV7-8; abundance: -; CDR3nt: TGTGCCAGCAGCCTGACAGGGGCAGGAAACACCATATATTTT; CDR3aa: CASSLTGAGNTIYF
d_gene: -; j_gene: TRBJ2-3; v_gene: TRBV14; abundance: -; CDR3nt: TGTGCCAGCAGCCCCTGGAGGGTCACAGATACGCAGTATTTT; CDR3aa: CASSPWRVTDTQYF
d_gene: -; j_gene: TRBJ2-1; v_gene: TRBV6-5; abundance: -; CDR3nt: TGTGCCAGCAGCCCGCGGCGCGGCTCCTACAATGAGCAGTTCTTC; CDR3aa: CASSPRRGSYNEQFF
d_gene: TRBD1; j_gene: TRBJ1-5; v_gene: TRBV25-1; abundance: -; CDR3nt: TGTGCCAGCAGTGATCGACAGGGAGGTCAGCCCCAGCATTTT; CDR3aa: CASSDRQGGQPQHF
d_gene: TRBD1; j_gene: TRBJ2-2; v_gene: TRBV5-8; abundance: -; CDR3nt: TGTGCCAGCAGCCCCCGGGACAGGGAGGGCACCGGGGAGCTGTTTTTT; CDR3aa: CASSPRDREGTGELFF
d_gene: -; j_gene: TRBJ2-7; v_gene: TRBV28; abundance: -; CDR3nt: TGTGCCAGCAGTTCTAGTTCCTACGAGCAGTACTTC; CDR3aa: CASSSSSYEQYF
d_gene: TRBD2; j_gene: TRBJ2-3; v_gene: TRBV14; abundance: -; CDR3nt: TGTGCCAGCAGCCAAGCGGGGAGGGCCCCAGATACGCAGTATTTT; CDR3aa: CASSQAGRAPDTQYF
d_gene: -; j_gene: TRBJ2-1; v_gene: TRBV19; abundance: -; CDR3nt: TGTGCCAGTAGTCAAGCAGGCCGGGGCAATGAGCAGTTCTTC; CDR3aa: CASSQAGRGNEQFF
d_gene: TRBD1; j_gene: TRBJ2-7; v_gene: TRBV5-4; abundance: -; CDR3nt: TGTGCCTACAGGGGGGGACAGGGGGCCCAGTGGAGCTCCTACGAGCAGTACTTC; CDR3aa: CAYRGGQGAQWSSYEQYF
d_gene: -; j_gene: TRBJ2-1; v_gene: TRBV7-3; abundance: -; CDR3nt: TGTGCCAGCAGCTTACGGACATCCTCCTACAATGAGCAGTTCTTC; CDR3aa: CASSLRTSSYNEQFF
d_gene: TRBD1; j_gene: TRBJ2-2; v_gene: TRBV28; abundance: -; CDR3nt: TGTGCCAGCAGTTTATCTTACAGGGGTTCCGGGGAGCTGTTTTTT; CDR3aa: CASSLSYRGSGELFF
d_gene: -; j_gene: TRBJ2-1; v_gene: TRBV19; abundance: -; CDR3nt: TGTGCCAGTAAAGCGACAGGTGAGGGCCTTAATGAGCAGTTCTTC; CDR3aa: CASKATGEGLNEQFF
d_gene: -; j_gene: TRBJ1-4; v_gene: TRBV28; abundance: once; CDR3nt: TGTGCCAGCAGTCCCCTCGGGGTCACTAATGAAAAACTGTTTTTT; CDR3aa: CASSPLGVTNEKLFF
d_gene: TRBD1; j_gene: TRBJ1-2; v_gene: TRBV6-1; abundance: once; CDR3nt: TGTGCCAGCACTCCGGGACAGGGGGGGGATGGCTACACCTTC; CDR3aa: CASTPGQGGDGYTF
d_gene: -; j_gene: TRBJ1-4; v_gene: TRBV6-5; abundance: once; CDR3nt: TGTGCCAGCAGTTACTTCGGGAGGGAAAAACTGTTTTTT; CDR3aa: CASSYFGREKLFF